These T cell receptor beta chains were read from a single sample in a study of cytotoxic CD8 clonotypes in ibrutinib-treated CLL. Repertoires were generated with immunoSEQ multiplex PCR, while TCRdb's copy carries only in-frame clones and drops some. The sample holds 35,000 to 45,000 clones; about 47% are singletons and the top ten take approximately 19%. The material sequenced was PBMCs, taken before ibrutinib treatment. These receptors originate from a human donor with chronic lymphocytic leukemia. Each CDR3 is given with its conserved first and last residue. D genes are given only for firm matches. Size values are once, few and many counts, or a class for expanded clones, and some rows have none.

abundance,d_gene,j_gene,v_gene,len,CDR3aa,CDR3nt
few,TRBD1,TRBJ2-1,TRBV7-2,15,CASSFGTGLFNEQFF,TGTGCCAGCAGCTTCGGGACAGGGCTTTTCAATGAGCAGTTCTTC
few,TRBD1,TRBJ2-7,TRBV7-8,15,CASSLGTGPGYEQYF,TGTGCCAGCAGCTTAGGGACAGGTCCTGGATACGAGCAGTACTTC
-,-,TRBJ1-4,TRBV5-1,14,CASSPRNVNEKLFF,TGCGCCAGCAGCCCGAGAAACGTAAATGAAAAACTGTTTTTT
-,-,TRBJ1-1,TRBV7-9,14,CASSFFGVEGAAFF,TGTGCCAGCAGCTTTTTCGGGGTAGAAGGTGCGGCTTTCTTT
-,TRBD2,TRBJ2-2,TRBV2,18,CASSDLAFSGSSTGELFF,TGTGCCAGCAGTGACCTAGCGTTTAGCGGGTCCAGCACCGGGGAGCTGTTTTTT
-,TRBD1,TRBJ1-5,TRBV7-2,15,CASSLASGGGQPQHF,TGTGCCAGCAGCTTAGCATCAGGGGGGGGTCAGCCCCAGCATTTT
-,-,TRBJ1-1,TRBV18,13,CASSVEQNTEAFF,TGTGCCAGCTCAGTTGAACAAAACACTGAAGCTTTCTTT
-,-,TRBJ2-2,TRBV7-7,16,CASSLDQGLVTGELFF,TGTGCTAGCAGCTTAGACCAGGGGCTTGTCACCGGGGAGCTGTTTTTT
-,-,TRBJ1-2,TRBV6-6,12,CASSSGDYGYTF,TGTGCCAGCAGTTCCGGGGACTATGGCTACACCTTC
-,-,TRBJ2-2,TRBV7-3,12,CASSERNGELFF,TGTGCCAGCAGCGAAAGAAACGGGGAGCTGTTTTTT
few,-,TRBJ2-4,TRBV4-1,17,CASSQDAFGGAKNIQYF,TGCGCCAGCAGCCAAGACGCCTTTGGGGGGGCCAAAAACATTCAGTACTTC
-,-,TRBJ1-1,TRBV29-1,13,CSAHGQLNTEAFF,TGCAGCGCACACGGACAGTTGAACACTGAAGCTTTCTTT
-,-,TRBJ2-7,TRBV5-8,11,CASSWGYEQYF,TGTGCCAGCAGCTGGGGTTACGAGCAGTACTTC
many,-,TRBJ1-3,TRBV19,15,CASSTGTTEGNTIYF,TGTGCCAGTAGTACTGGGACCACAGAGGGAAACACCATATATTTT
-,TRBD1,TRBJ1-4,TRBV30,18,CAWSDGQGAPQSNEKLFF,TGTGCCTGGAGCGATGGACAGGGGGCGCCTCAGTCTAATGAAAAACTGTTTTTT
few,-,TRBJ1-3,TRBV7-9,14,CASSPPGSGNTIYF,TGTGCCAGCAGCCCCCCCGGGTCTGGAAACACCATATATTTT
few,TRBD1,TRBJ1-2,TRBV19,14,CASSIKTGPYGYTF,TGTGCCAGTAGTATCAAGACAGGGCCATATGGCTACACCTTC
-,-,TRBJ1-3,TRBV11-2,19,CASSFAGQRGFSSGNTIYF,TGTGCCAGCAGCTTTGCGGGGCAGAGGGGTTTTAGCTCTGGAAACACCATATATTTT
-,-,TRBJ2-2,TRBV5-1,14,CASSQLLNTGELFF,TGCGCCAGCAGCCAACTATTGAACACCGGGGAGCTGTTTTTT
-,-,TRBJ2-1,TRBV11-2,11,CASLAFYEQFF,TGTGCCAGCCTAGCGTTTTATGAGCAGTTCTTC
-,-,TRBJ2-7,TRBV13,15,CASSLGGMLTYEQYF,TGTGCCAGCAGCTTAGGAGGGATGCTAACCTACGAGCAGTACTTC
few,-,TRBJ1-1,TRBV27,15,CASSLNGDGNTEAFF,TGTGCCAGCAGTTTGAATGGGGACGGGAACACTGAAGCTTTCTTT
-,-,TRBJ2-5,TRBV19,11,CASLGPETQYF,TGTGCCAGTTTAGGGCCGGAGACCCAGTACTTC
-,-,TRBJ2-5,TRBV11-2,14,CASSGPGFQETQYF,TGTGCCAGCAGCGGGCCAGGGTTTCAGGAGACCCAGTACTTC
-,TRBD1,TRBJ1-2,TRBV9,12,CASSDRGYGYTF,TGTGCCAGCAGTGACAGGGGCTATGGCTACACCTTC
-,-,TRBJ2-5,TRBV5-5,14,CASSLHSEGPPWYF,TGTGCCAGCAGCTTGCATTCGGAGGGGCCCCCCTGGTACTTC
-,-,TRBJ2-2,TRBV7-3,15,CASSGLGAAGGELFF,TGTGCCAGCAGCGGCCTGGGTGCGGCGGGCGGGGAGCTGTTTTTT
once,-,TRBJ1-4,TRBV7-2,15,CASSRGPATNEKLFF,TGTGCCAGCAGCCGGGGTCCTGCAACTAATGAAAAACTGTTTTTT
-,TRBD1,TRBJ1-2,TRBV19,14,CASSRGQFNYGYTF,TGTGCCAGTTCCAGGGGGCAGTTTAACTATGGCTACACCTTC